This TCR beta chain was obtained from a study of Graves' ophthalmopathy and Graves' hyperthyroidism. RNA served as the template for amplifying TCR beta CDR3 regions. First-round RT-PCR relied on HTBI primers, and a second-round multiplex PCR came next. TCRdb reprocessed the multiplex PCR reads with MiXCR, giving one entry per CDR3 protein. This sample has just over 400,000 distinct CDR3 sequences, with roughly 21% found just once. Losses at the gene ends were 2 bases for V and 3 bases for J; bases not matched to a gene: 11. This CDR3 has 17 residues. This clonotype has ten or more counts. The TCR sequence derives from a woman aged 18-29 years with stable Graves' hyperthyroidism. The sample taken for sequencing was peripheral blood. This chain uses TRBV12-3 or TRBV12-4 with TRBJ2-3; 7 nucleotides match TRBD2. CDR3 protein: CASSLPWDYTGTDTQYF. The CDR3, as DNA: TGTGCCAGCAGTTTACCTTGGGACTATACGGGGACAGATACGCAGTATTTT.